Listed here are 13 T cell receptor beta chains from one sample, sequenced in a study of T cells after posttransplantation cyclophosphamide. The table came from immunoSEQ multiplex PCR; TCRdb's copy has only in-frame clones and leaves some out. In total the sample includes about 4,100 clones, none of them seen once. A marrow graft followed busulfan-fludarabine conditioning, with cyclophosphamide on days +3 and +4. Sequencing was performed on PBMCs, taken after allogeneic stem cell transplant with posttransplant cyclophosphamide. Every receptor here comes from a female patient aged 18 to 35 who received an allogeneic stem cell transplant from an unrelated donor, was CMV-positive, and had acute GVHD only. Some of the T cells may derive from the graft donor.

This clone was recorded many times. The V gene is TRBV7-8, the J gene TRBJ2-5, with 14 bases that match TRBD2. From germline, CDR1 is SGHVS and CDR2 FQNEAQ. This CDR3 contains 19 residues. After removal of 1 base from V and 7 bases from J, the junction contained 14 bases not matched to a gene. Here the CDR3 reads CASSLGPPGLAGVGGTQYF. CDR3 bases: TGTGCCAGCAGCTTAGGCCCCCCGGGACTAGCGGGAGTCGGGGGGACCCAGTACTTC. The whole variable domain, filled in from reference TRBV7-8 and TRBJ2-5, reads GAGVSQSPRYKVAKRGQDVALRCDPISGHVSLFWYQQALGQGPEFLTYFQNEAQLDKSGLPSDRFFAERPEGSVSTLKIQRTQQEDSAVYLCASSLGPPGLAGVGGTQYFGPGTRLLVL.

This clone was observed many times. The rearrangement uses TRBV7-9 and TRBJ2-7; 7 positions agree with TRBD1. This CDR3 is built from 13 residues. CDR1 and CDR2 from the germline V gene are SEHNR and FQNEAQ (reference sequence). V lost 3 bases to trimming and J lost 7 bases; unmatched junction nucleotides: 6. CDR3 amino acids: CASSFLQGWEQYF. In DNA form, the CDR3 reads TGTGCCAGCAGCTTCTTACAGGGGTGGGAGCAGTACTTC.

This clone was seen many times. The rearrangement joins TRBV9 to TRBJ2-7; perhaps TRBD2 as D (5 bases). Germline CDR1 SGDLS, CDR2 YYNGEE. This CDR3 comprises 14 residues. Trimming pared 3 bases from V and 0 bases from J, leaving 10 bases between. The CDR3 reads CASSALGNSYEQYF. DNA for the CDR3: TGTGCCAGCAGCGCGCTCGGGAACTCCTACGAGCAGTACTTC.

The chain carries TRBV11-2 and TRBJ2-1; 7 nucleotides agree with TRBD2. J was trimmed by 7 bases and V by 1 base; bases with no gene match: 4. The CDR3 consists of 14 residues. Germline-derived CDR1 and CDR2 are SGHAT and FQNNGV. Here the CDR3 reads CASSLVWGGNEQFF. The CDR3 nucleotides are TGTGCCAGCAGCTTAGTCTGGGGAGGGAATGAGCAGTTCTTC.

This clone was seen many times. The chain employs TRBV28 and TRBJ1-5, with TRBD1 as a possible D gene (6 bases). The CDR3 runs 14 residues. V lost 6 bases and J lost 5, with 14 bases in between. The germline gives CDR1 MDHEN, CDR2 SYDVKM. CDR3 loop: CASSSDRPDQPQHF. The CDR3 coding sequence is TGTGCCAGCAGCTCTGACAGGCCCGATCAGCCCCAGCATTTT.

Many counts were recorded for this clone. The chain has TRBV30 and TRBJ1-2; TRBD1 matches at 7 bases. Germline assignment: CDR1 GTSNPN and CDR2 SVGIG (reference sequence). This CDR3 is built from 13 residues. J lost 5 bases, V lost 2 bases, and 5 bases had no gene match. The CDR3 protein is CAWSRQGIYGYTF. CDR3 bases: TGTGCCTGGAGTCGACAGGGAATTTATGGCTACACCTTC.

The table lists this clone with many counts. The V gene is TRBV11-2, the J gene TRBJ2-2; 9 bases are shared with TRBD2. The germline CDR1 and CDR2 sequences are SGHAT and FQNNGV. This CDR3 is 18 amino acids long. V lost 5 bases to trimming and J lost 6 bases; unmatched junction nucleotides: 16. The CDR3 loop is CASSLPGAGGPLAGELFF. In DNA form, the CDR3 reads TGTGCCAGCAGCCTCCCGGGGGCGGGAGGGCCCCTCGCCGGGGAGCTGTTTTTT.

This chain joins TRBV27 and TRBJ1-6; 9 nucleotides line up with TRBD1. Germline lookup yields CDR1 MNHEY and CDR2 SMNVEV (reference sequence). The trim removed 5 bases at V and 0 bases at J, leaving 5 bases unmatched. The CDR3 spans 17 residues. The CDR3 DNA reads as TGTGCCAGCAGTCCACTGACAGGGGGCTCCTATAATTCACCCCTCCACTTT. This translates into CASSPLTGGSYNSPLHF.

With regard to this clone: A much larger clone lies a single base off, so this may be a read error. The V call is TRBV19, the J call TRBJ1-3; TRBD1 might be the D (5 bases). V was shortened by 4 bases and J by 8 bases, with 21 bases between the two germline ends. In germline, CDR1 is LNHDA, CDR2 SQIVND (reference sequence). The CDR3 is made up of 16 amino acids. The CDR3 region has the DNA TGTGCCAGTAGTACCCGCCCGGGACTCAAGCTCGACACCATATATTTT. Translated, it gives CASSTRPGLKLDTIYF.

In its sample, this clone was seen many times. The chain couples TRBV25-1 to TRBJ2-1; 7 nucleotides align to TRBD1. The V segment lost 8 bases and the J segment 9 bases; nucleotides outside the gene matches: 7. The germline V gene has CDR1 MGHDK and CDR2 SYGVNS. This CDR3 is 12 amino acids long. The CDR3 DNA is TGTGCCAGCGAACAGGGGATTGGTGAGCAGTTCTTC. It codes for CASEQGIGEQFF.

This clone has at least ten counts. V gene TRBV28 combines with J gene TRBJ2-7; 10 positions agree with TRBD1. Germline V gives CDR1 MDHEN, CDR2 SYDVKM. The trim removed 1 base at V and 5 bases at J, leaving 14 bases unmatched. This CDR3 spans 18 amino acids. In DNA, the CDR3 is TGTGCCAGCAGTTTATTTCTCTTGGGACAGGGGACTAATCACGAGCAGTACTTC. Translating gives CASSLFLLGQGTNHEQYF.

The chain employs TRBV5-8 and TRBJ1-6; D is possibly TRBD1 (5 bases). The CDR3 runs 17 residues. V was cut by 0 bases and J by 10 bases, with 20 bases left in between. Per the germline V gene, CDR1 is SGHTS and CDR2 is YDEGEE. For the CDR3, the DNA is TGTGCCAGCAGCTTGGGGCAGGGAAAGCCCGTCCGGTCACCCCTCCACTTT. Residues: CASSLGQGKPVRSPLHF.

The chain combines TRBV11-2 with TRBJ2-5; 14 positions agree with TRBD2. Germline loops: CDR1 SGHAT, CDR2 FQNNGV. V was pared by 4 bases and J by 5 bases, with 3 bases of the junction left unmatched. This CDR3 is built from 15 residues. The CDR3 protein is CASSSGLAGGETQYF. DNA of the CDR3: TGTGCCAGCAGCTCCGGACTAGCGGGAGGTGAGACCCAGTACTTC. The full variable domain, its missing parts supplied by reference TRBV11-2 and TRBJ2-5, is EAGVAQSPRYKIIEKRQSVAFWCNPISGHATLYWYQQILGQGPKLLIQFQNNGVVDDSQLPKDRFSAERLKGVDSTLKIQPAKLEDSAVYLCASSSGLAGGETQYFGPGTRLLVL.